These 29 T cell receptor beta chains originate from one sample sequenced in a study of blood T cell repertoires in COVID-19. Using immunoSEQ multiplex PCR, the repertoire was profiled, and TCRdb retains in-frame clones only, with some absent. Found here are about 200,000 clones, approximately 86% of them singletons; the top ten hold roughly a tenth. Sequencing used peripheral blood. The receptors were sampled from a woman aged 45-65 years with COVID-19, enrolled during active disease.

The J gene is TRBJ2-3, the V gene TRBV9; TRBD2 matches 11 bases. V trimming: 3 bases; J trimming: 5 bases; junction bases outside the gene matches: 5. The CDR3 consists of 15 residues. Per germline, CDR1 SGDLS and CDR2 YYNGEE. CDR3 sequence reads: CASSGIAGGQDTQYF. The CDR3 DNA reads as TGTGCCAGCAGCGGAATAGCGGGGGGGCAAGATACGCAGTATTTT.

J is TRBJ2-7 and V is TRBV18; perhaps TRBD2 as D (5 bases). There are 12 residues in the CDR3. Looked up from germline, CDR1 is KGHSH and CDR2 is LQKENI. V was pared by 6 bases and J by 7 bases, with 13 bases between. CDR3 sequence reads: CASSRGAGEQYF. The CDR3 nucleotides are TGTGCCAGCTCTCGGGGTGCTGGTGAGCAGTACTTC.

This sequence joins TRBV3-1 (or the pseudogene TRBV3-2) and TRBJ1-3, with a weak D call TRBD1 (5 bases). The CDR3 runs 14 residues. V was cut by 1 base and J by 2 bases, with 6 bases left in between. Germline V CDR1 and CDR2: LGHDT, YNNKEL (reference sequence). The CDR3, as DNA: TGTGCCAGCAGCCAAGGCAGGGCTGGAAACACCATATATTTT. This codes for CASSQGRAGNTIYF.

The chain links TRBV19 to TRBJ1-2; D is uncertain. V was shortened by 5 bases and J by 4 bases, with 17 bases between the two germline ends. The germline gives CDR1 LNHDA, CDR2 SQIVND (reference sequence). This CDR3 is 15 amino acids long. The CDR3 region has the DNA TGTGCCAGTAGTGTCGGCCGAGGGATTATCTATGGCTACACCTTC. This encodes CASSVGRGIIYGYTF.

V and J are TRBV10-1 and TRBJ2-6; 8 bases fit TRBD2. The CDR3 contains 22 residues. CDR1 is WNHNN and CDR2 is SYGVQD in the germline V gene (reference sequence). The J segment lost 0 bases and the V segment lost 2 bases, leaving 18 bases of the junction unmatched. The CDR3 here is CASSEATSRPRRGASGANVLTF. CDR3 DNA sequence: TGCGCCAGCAGTGAGGCGACGAGCCGTCCGAGGCGGGGGGCCTCTGGGGCCAACGTCCTGACTTTC.

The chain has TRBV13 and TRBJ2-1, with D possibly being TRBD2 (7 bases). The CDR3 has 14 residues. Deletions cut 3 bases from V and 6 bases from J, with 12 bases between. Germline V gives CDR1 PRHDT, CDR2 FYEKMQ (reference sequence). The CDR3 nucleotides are TGTGCCAGCAGCTTGGGGGGGCCCACCAATGAGCAGTTCTTC. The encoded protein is CASSLGGPTNEQFF.

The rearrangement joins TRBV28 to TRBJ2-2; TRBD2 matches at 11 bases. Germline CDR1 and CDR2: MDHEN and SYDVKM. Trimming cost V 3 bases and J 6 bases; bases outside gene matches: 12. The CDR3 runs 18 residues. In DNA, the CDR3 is TGTGCCAGCAGTTTGGGGGCTAGCGGGGGGTTCCCCGCCGGGGAGCTGTTTTTT. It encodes CASSLGASGGFPAGELFF.

CDR3 nucleotide sequence: TGTGCCAGCCGCTCTGGGGCGGAGACCCAGTACTTC. Its translation is CASRSGAETQYF. This chain uses TRBV27 with TRBJ2-5, with TRBD1 as a possible D gene (5 bases). V lost 8 bases, J lost 5 bases, and 12 bases lay in between. CDR1 is MNHEY and CDR2 is SMNVEV in the germline V gene (reference sequence). The CDR3 spans 12 residues.

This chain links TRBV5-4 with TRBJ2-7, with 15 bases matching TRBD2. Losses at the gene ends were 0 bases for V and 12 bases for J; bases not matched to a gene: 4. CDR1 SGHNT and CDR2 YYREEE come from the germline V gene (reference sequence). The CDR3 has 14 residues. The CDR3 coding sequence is TGTGCCAGCAGCTTGGGGACTAGCGGGGGGGCATGGTACTTC. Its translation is CASSLGTSGGAWYF.

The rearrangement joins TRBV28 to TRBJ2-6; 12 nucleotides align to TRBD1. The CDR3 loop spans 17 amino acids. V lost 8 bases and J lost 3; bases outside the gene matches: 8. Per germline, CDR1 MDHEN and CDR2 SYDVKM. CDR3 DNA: TGTGCCAGCCGGCCGGGACAGGGGGCGGTTGGGGCCAACGTCCTGACTTTC. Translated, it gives CASRPGQGAVGANVLTF.

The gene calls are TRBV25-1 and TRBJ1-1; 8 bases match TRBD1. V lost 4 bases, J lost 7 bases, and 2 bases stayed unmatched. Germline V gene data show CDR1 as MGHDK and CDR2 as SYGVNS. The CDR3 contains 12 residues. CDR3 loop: CASSVTGGEAFF. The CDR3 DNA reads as TGTGCCAGCAGTGTCACAGGGGGTGAAGCTTTCTTT.

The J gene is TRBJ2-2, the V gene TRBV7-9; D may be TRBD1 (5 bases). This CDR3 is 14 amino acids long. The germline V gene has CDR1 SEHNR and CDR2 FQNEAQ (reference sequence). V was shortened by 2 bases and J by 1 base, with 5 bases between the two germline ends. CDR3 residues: CASSLTGNTGELFF. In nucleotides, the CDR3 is TGTGCCAGCAGCTTAACAGGGAACACCGGGGAGCTGTTTTTT. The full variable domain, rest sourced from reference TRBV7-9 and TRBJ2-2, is DTGVSQNPRHKITKRGQNVTFRCDPISEHNRLYWYRQTLGQGPEFLTYFQNEAQLEKSRLLSDRFSAERPKGSFSTLEIQRTEQGDSAMYLCASSLTGNTGELFFGEGSRLTVL.

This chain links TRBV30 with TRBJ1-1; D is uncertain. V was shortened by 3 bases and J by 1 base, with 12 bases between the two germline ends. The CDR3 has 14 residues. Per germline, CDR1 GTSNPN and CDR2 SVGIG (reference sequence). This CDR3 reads CAWRDWQENTEAFF. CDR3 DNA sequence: TGTGCCTGGAGGGATTGGCAGGAGAACACTGAAGCTTTCTTT. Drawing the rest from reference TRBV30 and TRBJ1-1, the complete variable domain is SQTIHQWPATLVQPVGSPLSLECTVEGTSNPNLYWYRQAAGRGLQLLFYSVGIGQISSEVPQNLSASRPQDRQFILSSKKLLLSDSGFYLCAWRDWQENTEAFFGQGTRLTVV.

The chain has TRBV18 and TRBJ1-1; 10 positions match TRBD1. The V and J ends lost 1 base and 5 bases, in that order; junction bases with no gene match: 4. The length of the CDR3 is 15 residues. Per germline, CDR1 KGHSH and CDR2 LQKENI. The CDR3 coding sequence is TGTGCCAGCTCACCACGGACAGGGGGGGATACTGAAGCTTTCTTT. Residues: CASSPRTGGDTEAFF.

The CDR3 sequence: CSASPSRTGSYGYTF. The DNA for the CDR3 is TGCAGTGCTAGTCCATCCCGGACAGGGTCCTATGGCTACACCTTC. J is TRBJ1-2 and V is TRBV20-1; 8 positions match TRBD1. From germline, CDR1 is DFQATT and CDR2 SNEGSKA (reference sequence). V lost 3 bases, J lost 4 bases, and 10 bases stayed unmatched. The CDR3 has 15 residues.

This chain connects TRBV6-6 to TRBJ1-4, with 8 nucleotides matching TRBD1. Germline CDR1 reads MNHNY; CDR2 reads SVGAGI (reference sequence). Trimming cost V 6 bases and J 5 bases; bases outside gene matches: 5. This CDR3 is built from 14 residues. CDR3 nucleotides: TGTGCCAGCAGCTTTGGGACAGGAAATGAAAAACTGTTTTTT. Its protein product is CASSFGTGNEKLFF.

Written as DNA, the CDR3 is TGTGCTAGTGGTTTGGCAGGGAGGGATACGCAGTATTTT. It is translated as CASGLAGRDTQYF. The chain employs TRBV12-5 and TRBJ2-3; a weak D match, TRBD2 (6 bases). The CDR3 has 13 residues. The germline gives CDR1 LGHNT, CDR2 FRNRAP. Trimming left V 1 base short and J 6 bases short, with 8 bases between.

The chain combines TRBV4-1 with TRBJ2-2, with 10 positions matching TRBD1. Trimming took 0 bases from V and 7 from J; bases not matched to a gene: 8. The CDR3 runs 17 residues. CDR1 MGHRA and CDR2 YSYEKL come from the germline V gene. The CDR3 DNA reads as TGCGCCAGCAGCCAAGATCAGGGACAGGGGAAAGGCGGGGAGCTGTTTTTT. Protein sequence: CASSQDQGQGKGGELFF.

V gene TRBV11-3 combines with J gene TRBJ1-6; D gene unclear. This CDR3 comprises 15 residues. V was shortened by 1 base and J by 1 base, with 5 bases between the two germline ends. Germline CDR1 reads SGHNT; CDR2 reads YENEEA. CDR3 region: CASSLVRSYNSPLHF. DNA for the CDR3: TGTGCCAGCAGCTTAGTTCGGTCCTATAATTCACCCCTCCACTTT. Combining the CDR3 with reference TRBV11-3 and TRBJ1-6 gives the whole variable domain EAGVVQSPRYKIIEKKQPVAFWCNPISGHNTLYWYLQNLGQGPELLIRYENEEAVDDSQLPKDRFSAERLKGVDSTLKIQPAELGDSAVYLCASSLVRSYNSPLHFGNGTRLTVT.

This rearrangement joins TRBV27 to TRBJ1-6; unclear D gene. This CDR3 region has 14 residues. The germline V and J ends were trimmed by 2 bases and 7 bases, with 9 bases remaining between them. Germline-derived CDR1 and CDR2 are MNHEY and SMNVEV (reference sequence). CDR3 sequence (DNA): TGTGCCAGCAGTTTAAGGGCGGGGAATTCACCCCTCCACTTT. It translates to CASSLRAGNSPLHF.

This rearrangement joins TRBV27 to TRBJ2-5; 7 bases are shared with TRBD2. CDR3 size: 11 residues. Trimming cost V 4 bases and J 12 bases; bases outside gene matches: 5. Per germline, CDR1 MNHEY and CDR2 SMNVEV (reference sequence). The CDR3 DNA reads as TGTGCCAGCAGTTCCGCCGGGACTAAGTACTTC. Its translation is CASSSAGTKYF.

The CDR3 region has the DNA TGTGCCAGCAGCTTCCAACAGGGGGGTAACACCATATATTTT. The encoded protein is CASSFQQGGNTIYF. This chain uses TRBV7-9 with TRBJ1-3; TRBD1 agrees at 8 bases. Per the germline V gene, CDR1 is SEHNR and CDR2 is FQNEAQ (reference sequence). The CDR3 covers 14 residues. The junction had 5 bases not matched to a gene; V was cut back by 3 bases and J by 7 bases.

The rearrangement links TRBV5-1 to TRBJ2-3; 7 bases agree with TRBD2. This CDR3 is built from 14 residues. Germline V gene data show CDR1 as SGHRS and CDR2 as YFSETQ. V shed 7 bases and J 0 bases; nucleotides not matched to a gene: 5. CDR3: CASDGGSSTDTQYF. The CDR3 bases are TGCGCCAGCGATGGCGGGAGTAGCACAGATACGCAGTATTTT.

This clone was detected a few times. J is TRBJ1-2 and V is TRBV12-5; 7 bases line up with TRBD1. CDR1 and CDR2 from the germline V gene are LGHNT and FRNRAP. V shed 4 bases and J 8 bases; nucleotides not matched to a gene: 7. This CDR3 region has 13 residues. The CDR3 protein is CASGSSGGRGYTF. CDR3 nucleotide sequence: TGTGCTAGTGGTTCCTCAGGGGGTCGGGGCTACACCTTC. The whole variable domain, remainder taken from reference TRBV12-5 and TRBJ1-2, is DARVTQTPRHKVTEMGQEVTMRCQPILGHNTVFWYRQTMMQGLELLAYFRNRAPLDDSGMPKDRFSAEMPDATLATLKIQPSEPRDSAVYFCASGSSGGRGYTFGSGTRLTVV.

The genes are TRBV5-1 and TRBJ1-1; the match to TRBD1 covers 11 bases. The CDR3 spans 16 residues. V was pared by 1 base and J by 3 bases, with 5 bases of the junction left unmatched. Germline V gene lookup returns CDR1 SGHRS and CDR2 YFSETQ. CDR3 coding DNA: TGCGCCAGCAGCTTGTCTCCGGGACAGGGGGACACTGAAGCTTTCTTT. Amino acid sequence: CASSLSPGQGDTEAFF.

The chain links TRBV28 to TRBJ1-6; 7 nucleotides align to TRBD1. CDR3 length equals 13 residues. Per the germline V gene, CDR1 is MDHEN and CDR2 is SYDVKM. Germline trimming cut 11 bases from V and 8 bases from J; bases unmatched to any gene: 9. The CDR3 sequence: CASTGTVYSPLHF. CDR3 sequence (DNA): TGTGCCTCCACCGGGACAGTTTATTCACCCCTCCACTTT.

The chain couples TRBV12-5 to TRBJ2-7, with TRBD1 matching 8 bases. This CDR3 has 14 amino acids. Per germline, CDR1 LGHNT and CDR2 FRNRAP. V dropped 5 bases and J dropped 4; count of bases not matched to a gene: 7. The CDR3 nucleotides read TGTGCTAGTGGTCGACAGGGGTCAACTTACGAGCAGTACTTC. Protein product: CASGRQGSTYEQYF. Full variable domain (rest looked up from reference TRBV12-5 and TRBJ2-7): DARVTQTPRHKVTEMGQEVTMRCQPILGHNTVFWYRQTMMQGLELLAYFRNRAPLDDSGMPKDRFSAEMPDATLATLKIQPSEPRDSAVYFCASGRQGSTYEQYFGPGTRLTVT.

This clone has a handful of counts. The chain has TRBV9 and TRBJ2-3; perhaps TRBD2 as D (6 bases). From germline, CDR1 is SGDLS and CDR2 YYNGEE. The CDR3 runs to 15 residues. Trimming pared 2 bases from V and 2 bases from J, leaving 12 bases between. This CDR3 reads CASSVAGITTDTQYF. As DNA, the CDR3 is TGTGCCAGCAGCGTTGCGGGGATCACCACAGATACGCAGTATTTT.

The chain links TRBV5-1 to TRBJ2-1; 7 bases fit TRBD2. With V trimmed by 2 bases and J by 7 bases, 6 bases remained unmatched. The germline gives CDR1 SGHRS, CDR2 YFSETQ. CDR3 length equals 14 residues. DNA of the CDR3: TGCGCCAGCAGCTTTTCCCCCGGGGGGAATGAGCAGTTCTTC. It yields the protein CASSFSPGGNEQFF.